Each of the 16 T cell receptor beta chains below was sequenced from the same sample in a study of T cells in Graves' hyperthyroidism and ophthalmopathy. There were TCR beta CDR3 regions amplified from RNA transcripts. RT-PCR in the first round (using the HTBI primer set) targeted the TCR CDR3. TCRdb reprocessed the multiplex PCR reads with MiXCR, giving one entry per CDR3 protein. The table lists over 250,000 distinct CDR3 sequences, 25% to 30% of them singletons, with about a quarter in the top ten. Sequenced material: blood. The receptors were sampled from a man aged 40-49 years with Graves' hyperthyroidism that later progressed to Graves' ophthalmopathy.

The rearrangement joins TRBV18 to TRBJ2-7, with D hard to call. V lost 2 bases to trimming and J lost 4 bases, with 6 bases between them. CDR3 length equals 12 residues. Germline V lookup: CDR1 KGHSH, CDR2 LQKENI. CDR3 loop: CASSPWRYEQYF. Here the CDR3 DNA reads TGTGCCAGCTCACCATGGCGGTACGAGCAGTACTTC.

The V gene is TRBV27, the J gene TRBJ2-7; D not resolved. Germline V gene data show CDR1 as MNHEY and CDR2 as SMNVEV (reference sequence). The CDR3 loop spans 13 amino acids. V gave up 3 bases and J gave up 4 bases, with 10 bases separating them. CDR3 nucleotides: TGTGCCAGCAGTTTTGAGTCTGGTTACGAGCAGTACTTC. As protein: CASSFESGYEQYF.

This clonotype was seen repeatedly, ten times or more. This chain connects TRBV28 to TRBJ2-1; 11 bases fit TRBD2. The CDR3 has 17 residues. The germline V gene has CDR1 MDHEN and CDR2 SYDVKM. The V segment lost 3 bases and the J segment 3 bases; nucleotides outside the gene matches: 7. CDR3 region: CASSFPSGRSHYNEQFF. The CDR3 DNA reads TGTGCCAGCAGTTTTCCTAGCGGGAGGTCGCACTACAATGAGCAGTTCTTC.

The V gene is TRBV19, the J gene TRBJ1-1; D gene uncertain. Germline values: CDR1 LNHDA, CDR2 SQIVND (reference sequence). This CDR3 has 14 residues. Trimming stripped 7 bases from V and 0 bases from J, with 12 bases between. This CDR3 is CASMRTALNTEAFF. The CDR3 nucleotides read TGTGCCAGTATGAGAACAGCTTTGAACACTGAAGCTTTCTTT.

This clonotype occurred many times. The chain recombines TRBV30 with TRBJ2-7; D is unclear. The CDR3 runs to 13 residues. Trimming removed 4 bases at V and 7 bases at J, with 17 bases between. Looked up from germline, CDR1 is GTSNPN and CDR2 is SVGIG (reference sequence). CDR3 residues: CAWIYGNRREQYF. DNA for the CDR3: TGTGCCTGGATCTATGGAAATCGGCGGGAGCAGTACTTC.

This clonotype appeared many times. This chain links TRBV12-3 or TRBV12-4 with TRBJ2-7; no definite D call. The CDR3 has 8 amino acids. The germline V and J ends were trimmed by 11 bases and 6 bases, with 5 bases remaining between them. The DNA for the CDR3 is TGTGCCTGCTGCGAGCAGTACTTC. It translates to CACCEQYF.

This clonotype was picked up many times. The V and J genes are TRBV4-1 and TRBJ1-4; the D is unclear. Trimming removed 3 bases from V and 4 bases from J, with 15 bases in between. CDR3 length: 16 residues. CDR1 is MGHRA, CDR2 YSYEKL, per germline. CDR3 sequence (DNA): TGCGCCAGCAGCCAGGCCCGTGGGCAAGATAATGAAAAACTGTTTTTT. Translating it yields CASSQARGQDNEKLFF.

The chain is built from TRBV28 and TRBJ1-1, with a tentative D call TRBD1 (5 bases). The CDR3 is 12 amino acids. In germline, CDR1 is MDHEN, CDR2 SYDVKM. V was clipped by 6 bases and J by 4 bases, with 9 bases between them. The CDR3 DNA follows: TGTGCCAGCAGGGGGGGACTCACTGAAGCTTTCTTT. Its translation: CASRGGLTEAFF.

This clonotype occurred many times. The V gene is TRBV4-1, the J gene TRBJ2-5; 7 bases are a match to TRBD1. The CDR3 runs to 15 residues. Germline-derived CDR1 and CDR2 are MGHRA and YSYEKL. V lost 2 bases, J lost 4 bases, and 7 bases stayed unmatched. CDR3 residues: CASSQPTGVGETQYF. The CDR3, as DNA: TGCGCCAGCAGCCAACCCACAGGGGTAGGAGAGACCCAGTACTTC.

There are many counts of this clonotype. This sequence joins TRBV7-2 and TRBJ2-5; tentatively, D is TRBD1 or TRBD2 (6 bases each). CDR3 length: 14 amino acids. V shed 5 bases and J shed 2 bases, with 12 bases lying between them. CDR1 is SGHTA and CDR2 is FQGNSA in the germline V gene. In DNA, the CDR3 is TGTGCCAGCAGCGCGGGGACATATCAAGAGACCCAGTACTTC. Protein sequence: CASSAGTYQETQYF.

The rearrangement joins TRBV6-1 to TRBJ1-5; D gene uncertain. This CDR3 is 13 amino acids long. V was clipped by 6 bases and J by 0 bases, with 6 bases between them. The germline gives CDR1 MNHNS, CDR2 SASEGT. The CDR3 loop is CASRRYSNQPQHF. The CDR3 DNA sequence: TGTGCCAGCAGACGGTATAGCAATCAGCCCCAGCATTTT.

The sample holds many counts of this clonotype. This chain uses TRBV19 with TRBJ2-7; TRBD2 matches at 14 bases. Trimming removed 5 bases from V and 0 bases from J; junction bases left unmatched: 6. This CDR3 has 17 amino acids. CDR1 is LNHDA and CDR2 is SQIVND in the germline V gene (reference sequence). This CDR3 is CASSLRGLAGDSYEQYF. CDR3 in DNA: TGTGCCAGTAGTCTCCGGGGACTAGCGGGAGACTCCTACGAGCAGTACTTC.

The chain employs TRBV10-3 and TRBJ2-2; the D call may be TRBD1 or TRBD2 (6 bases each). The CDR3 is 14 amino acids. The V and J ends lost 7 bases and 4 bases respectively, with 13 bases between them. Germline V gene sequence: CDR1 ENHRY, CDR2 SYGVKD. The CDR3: CAITPGASTGELFF. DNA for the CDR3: TGTGCCATCACCCCGGGGGCGAGCACCGGGGAGCTGTTTTTT.

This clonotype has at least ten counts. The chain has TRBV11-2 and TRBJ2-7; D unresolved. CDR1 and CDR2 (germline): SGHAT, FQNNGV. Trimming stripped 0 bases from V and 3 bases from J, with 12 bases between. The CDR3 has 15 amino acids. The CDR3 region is CASSLDIATVYEQYF. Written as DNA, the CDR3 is TGTGCCAGCAGCTTAGATATTGCAACGGTCTACGAGCAGTACTTC. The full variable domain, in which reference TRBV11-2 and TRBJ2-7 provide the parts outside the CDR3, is EAGVAQSPRYKIIEKRQSVAFWCNPISGHATLYWYQQILGQGPKLLIQFQNNGVVDDSQLPKDRFSAERLKGVDSTLKIQPAKLEDSAVYLCASSLDIATVYEQYFGPGTRLTVT.

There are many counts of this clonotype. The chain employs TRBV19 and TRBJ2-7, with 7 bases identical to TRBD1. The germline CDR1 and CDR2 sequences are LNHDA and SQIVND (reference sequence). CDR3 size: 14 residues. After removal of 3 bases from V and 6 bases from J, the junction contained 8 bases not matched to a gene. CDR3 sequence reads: CASSIKGQRSEQYF. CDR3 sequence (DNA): TGTGCCAGTAGTATTAAGGGACAGAGGAGCGAGCAGTACTTC.

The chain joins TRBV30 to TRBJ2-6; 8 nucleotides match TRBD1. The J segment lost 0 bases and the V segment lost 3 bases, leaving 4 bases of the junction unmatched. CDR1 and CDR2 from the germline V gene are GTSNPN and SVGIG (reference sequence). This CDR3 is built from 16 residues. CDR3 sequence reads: CAWRGDRHSGANVLTF. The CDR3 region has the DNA TGTGCCTGGAGGGGGGACAGGCACTCTGGGGCCAACGTCCTGACTTTC.